These T cell receptor beta chains were read from a single sample in a study of T cells after yellow fever vaccination. TCRdb re-called the 5' RACE reads through MiXCR, storing one row per CDR3 protein. The repertoire holds under 100,000 distinct CDR3 sequences, with 4.5% to 6% as singletons. Sequenced material: CD8+ T cells sorted from PBMCs, taken 10 days after the yellow fever booster vaccination. These receptors were collected from a man between 18 and 29 years old who received the YFV17D yellow fever vaccine. Both conserved end residues are part of each CDR3. D genes are given only for firm matches. Clone size is not always given. Where it is, it says once, few, many or a class for expanded clones.

d_call,v_call,clone_size,j_call,cdr3_nt,cdr3_aa
-,TRBV6-6,few,TRBJ2-7,TGTGCCAGCAGTTACCCTAGCGCCGAATACGAGCAGTACTTC,CASSYPSAEYEQYF
-,TRBV27,few,TRBJ1-2,TGTGCCAGCAGTTTATCCCAGGGGCCTCTGAACTATGGCTACACCTTC,CASSLSQGPLNYGYTF
TRBD1,TRBV12-3/TRBV12-4,-,TRBJ2-1,TGTGCCAGCACCGATTGGGGACAGGGCTACAATGAGCAGTTCTTC,CASTDWGQGYNEQFF
-,TRBV7-2,few,TRBJ1-5,TGTGCCAGCAGCTTAGCAGGTGGGCCCCAGCATTTT,CASSLAGGPQHF
-,TRBV12-3/TRBV12-4,few,TRBJ2-1,TGTGCCAGCAGTTCGGACAGAAATTACAATGAGCAGTTCTTC,CASSSDRNYNEQFF
TRBD1,TRBV28,few,TRBJ2-3,TGTGCCAGCAGCACGGACAGGGAGGTCATGGTCACAGATACGCAGTATTTT,CASSTDREVMVTDTQYF
-,TRBV5-1,-,TRBJ1-3,TGCGCCAGCAGCTTGGAAGGCCTCTCTGGAAACACCATATATTTT,CASSLEGLSGNTIYF
-,TRBV12-3/TRBV12-4,-,TRBJ1-5,TGTGCCAGCAGTTTGGAGGGGGATCTCAATCAGCCCCAGCATTTT,CASSLEGDLNQPQHF
TRBD1,TRBV4-3,-,TRBJ2-3,TGCGCCAGCAGCCAAGGCTACAGGGGGCATACAGATACGCAGTATTTT,CASSQGYRGHTDTQYF
TRBD2,TRBV7-2,few,TRBJ2-1,TGTGCCAGCAGCTACAGCGGGGGGGCCGTCAATGAGCAGTTCTTC,CASSYSGGAVNEQFF
-,TRBV12-3/TRBV12-4,-,TRBJ2-7,TGTGCCAGCAGCGACGAACTAGGGGGAAGGTACGAGCAGTACTTC,CASSDELGGRYEQYF
-,TRBV6-5,-,TRBJ2-5,TGTGCCAGCAGTTACTCCCCTCAAGAGACCCAGTACTTC,CASSYSPQETQYF
-,TRBV7-2,many,TRBJ1-6,TGTGCCAGCAGCCCCCGCTCGAGGGGGGACAATTCACCCCTCCACTTT,CASSPRSRGDNSPLHF
TRBD1,TRBV15,-,TRBJ2-7,TGTGCCACCAGCAGATCCGGACAGGGGTACGAGCAGTACTTC,CATSRSGQGYEQYF
-,TRBV18,few,TRBJ1-1,TGTGCCAGCTCAACGGACTTCGACACTGAAGCTTTCTTT,CASSTDFDTEAFF
TRBD2,TRBV4-1,-,TRBJ2-1,TGCGCCAGCAGCCAGACGGTAGCGGGGGCCCGGAGCTCCTACAATGAGCAGTTCTTC,CASSQTVAGARSSYNEQFF
-,TRBV24-1,-,TRBJ2-1,TGTGCCACCAGTGATTTGCGGAATGAGCAGTTCTTC,CATSDLRNEQFF
-,TRBV9,-,TRBJ2-1,TGTGCCAGCAGCGTAGGGGGGGCCGGTGCAGGAGAGCAGTTCTTC,CASSVGGAGAGEQFF
-,TRBV27,few,TRBJ2-3,TGTGCCAGCAGTTACGGGGTCGTTAGCACAGATACGCAGTATTTT,CASSYGVVSTDTQYF
TRBD2,TRBV12-3/TRBV12-4,few,TRBJ2-1,TGTGCCAGCAGTGGGAGGGTCAGCTCCTACAATGAGCAGTTCTTC,CASSGRVSSYNEQFF
TRBD1,TRBV12-3/TRBV12-4,few,TRBJ1-2,TGTGCCAGCAGTATGCCGGACAGGGGCGAGTTGGGCTACACCTTC,CASSMPDRGELGYTF
TRBD1,TRBV29-1,-,TRBJ2-1,TGCAGCGTGACCGGGACAGGGAACAATGAGCAGTTCTTC,CSVTGTGNNEQFF
-,TRBV5-1,few,TRBJ2-7,TGCGCCAGCAGCGGCGGACAGGCGGGGTCCTACGAGCAGTACTTC,CASSGGQAGSYEQYF
-,TRBV5-6,-,TRBJ2-5,TGTGCCAGCAGCTTGGGGCTTTGGAGGGGAGAGACCCAGTACTTC,CASSLGLWRGETQYF
-,TRBV5-1,-,TRBJ1-6,TGCGCCAGCAGCTTGAATTTCGTTGAGTTAGGATCACCCCTCCACTTT,CASSLNFVELGSPLHF
-,TRBV7-2,few,TRBJ1-5,TGTGCCAGCAGCTTATTTCGTGGGAGCAATCAGCCCCAGCATTTT,CASSLFRGSNQPQHF
TRBD2,TRBV10-3,many,TRBJ2-1,TGTGCCATCGCGGGCTCAGACCAGCGGGGAAACGATGAGCAGTTCTTC,CAIAGSDQRGNDEQFF
-,TRBV10-2,-,TRBJ1-1,TGCGCCAGCAGTGAACCCGACATGAACACTGAAGCTTTCTTT,CASSEPDMNTEAFF
TRBD1,TRBV5-1,-,TRBJ1-1,TGCGCCAGCAGCAGGGGGACAGGGGTTTGGAACACTGAAGCTTTCTTT,CASSRGTGVWNTEAFF
-,TRBV7-2,-,TRBJ1-2,TGTGCCAGCAGCTTAATTTCCGGCTACACCTTC,CASSLISGYTF
TRBD1,TRBV7-2,-,TRBJ1-2,TGTGCCAGCTGCTGGACAGGGGGCGTCAACTATGGCTACACCTTC,CASCWTGGVNYGYTF
-,TRBV29-1,many,TRBJ2-2,TGCAGCGGGAGACACCTCGGGGAGCTGTTTTTT,CSGRHLGELFF
TRBD2,TRBV6-6,-,TRBJ2-1,TGTGCCAGCCACACCGGGACTAGAGGTTTCGATGAGCAGTTCTTC,CASHTGTRGFDEQFF
-,TRBV7-9,many,TRBJ2-5,TGTGCCAGCAGCTTAAGGACAGACACCCGGGGGGAGACCCAGTACTTC,CASSLRTDTRGETQYF
-,TRBV9,few,TRBJ2-3,TGTGCCAGCAGCGTAGCGAGGGGAGCTAGCACAGATACGCAGTATTTT,CASSVARGASTDTQYF
-,TRBV19,few,TRBJ1-1,TGTGCCAGTAGTATAGGGGGACTGAGCCCTGAAGCTTTCTTT,CASSIGGLSPEAFF
TRBD1,TRBV5-1,-,TRBJ1-1,TGCGCCAGTTGGACAGGGGATTTTACGAACACTGAAGCTTTCTTT,CASWTGDFTNTEAFF
TRBD1,TRBV25-1,-,TRBJ1-1,TGTGCCAGCAGTGGCATGACAGGGGGGAGGACTGAAGCTTTCTTT,CASSGMTGGRTEAFF
-,TRBV11-2,-,TRBJ2-5,TGTGCCAGCAGCTTAGGCGACAGGCTCCTAGAGACCCAGTACTTC,CASSLGDRLLETQYF
TRBD2,TRBV27,-,TRBJ2-5,TGTGCCAGCAGTAGCCGTTGGGCGGGGGGGAAAGAGACCCAGTACTTC,CASSSRWAGGKETQYF
-,TRBV7-9,-,TRBJ2-1,TGTGCCAGCAGCTTAGCCGGGGGGCCGAGGGATGAGCAGTTCTTC,CASSLAGGPRDEQFF
-,TRBV20-1,-,TRBJ1-2,TGCAGTGGGGGGACATTATTCTATGGCTACACCTTC,CSGGTLFYGYTF
-,TRBV5-1,few,TRBJ1-1,TGCGCCAGCAGCAGTAACCCCCCCTATGGCGGCGCTGAAGCTTTCTTT,CASSSNPPYGGAEAFF
TRBD2,TRBV7-3,many,TRBJ2-1,TGTGCCAGCACGGCGGGGGGCTCCTACAATGAGCAGTTCTTC,CASTAGGSYNEQFF
-,TRBV13,-,TRBJ2-3,TGTGCCAGCAGCTTAGGGTTCGCAGATACGCAGTTTTTT,CASSLGFADTQFF
-,TRBV7-9,-,TRBJ2-3,TGTGCCAGCAGCCCGATACTCGGAGATACGCAGTATTTT,CASSPILGDTQYF
-,TRBV15,-,TRBJ1-1,TGTGCCACCAGCAGAGATCTCGACCTGGGCAAAGAAGCTTTCTTT,CATSRDLDLGKEAFF
-,TRBV14,-,TRBJ1-1,TGTGCCAGCAGCCACCTTCAGGGGACGACTGAAGCTTTCTTT,CASSHLQGTTEAFF
TRBD1,TRBV6-5,few,TRBJ1-5,TGTGCCAGCAGTTACATAACGCCGGGACAGGGGCCGATTCATCAGCCCCAGCATTTT,CASSYITPGQGPIHQPQHF
-,TRBV6-2/TRBV6-3,few,TRBJ1-1,TGTGCCAGCAGCAAAGGACAACCCGGTGAAGCTTTCTTT,CASSKGQPGEAFF
-,TRBV4-1,-,TRBJ1-2,TGCGCCAGCAGCCAAGTGGGCTCCTATGGCTACACCTTC,CASSQVGSYGYTF
-,TRBV3-1,-,TRBJ2-1,TGTGCCAGCAGCCAAGATGACAATGAGCAGTTCTTC,CASSQDDNEQFF
-,TRBV21-1,-,TRBJ2-1,TGTGCCAGCAGCAAAGCAGGGACTAGCGGGGGTAGAAGTGAGCAGTTCTTC,CASSKAGTSGGRSEQFF
-,TRBV7-2,many,TRBJ2-7,TGTGCCAGCAGCTTAAGGGGGGAGCAGTACTTC,CASSLRGEQYF
TRBD1,TRBV5-1,few,TRBJ1-1,TGCGCCAGCAGCCAGAGACAGGGGGCTTCTGAAGCTTTCTTT,CASSQRQGASEAFF
-,TRBV28,few,TRBJ2-1,TGTGCCAGCGGAGCGGGTCTCTCCTACAATGAGCAGTTCTTC,CASGAGLSYNEQFF
-,TRBV24-1,-,TRBJ2-5,TGTGCCACCAGTGCCGAAGATCAAGAGACCCAGTACTTC,CATSAEDQETQYF
-,TRBV24-1,few,TRBJ1-5,TGTGCCACCAGTGATTATGTTATGGGCCAGGGGCGGAATCAGCCCCAGCATTTT,CATSDYVMGQGRNQPQHF
-,TRBV5-6,many,TRBJ2-2,TGTGCCAGCAGCTCCTCCCGGGACTTACCGATTGTCACCGGGGAGCTGTTTTTT,CASSSSRDLPIVTGELFF
TRBD1,TRBV6-1,few,TRBJ1-5,TGTGCCAGCCAACAGGGGGGAGGCAATCAGCCCCAGCATTTT,CASQQGGGNQPQHF